The 7 T cell receptor beta chains listed next were all sequenced from one sample in a study of blood T cell repertoires in COVID-19. The protocol was immunoSEQ multiplex PCR, while the TCRdb copy is restricted to in-frame clones and leaves out a portion. The data show more than 150,000 clones, roughly four fifths seen once. What was sequenced was PBMCs or T cells enriched from blood (not recorded which). All receptors come from a man aged 40-55 years who had recovered from COVID-19.

The chain joins TRBV7-2 to TRBJ2-5; 12 bases are a match to TRBD1. The germline V gene encodes CDR1 SGHTA and CDR2 FQGNSA. V dropped 1 base and J dropped 6; count of bases not matched to a gene: 9. CDR3 length: 17 amino acids. The CDR3 DNA reads as TGTGCCAGCAGCTTAGGGGGGACAGGGGGCCGGTTAAAGACCCAGTACTTC. It specifies CASSLGGTGGRLKTQYF.

V and J are TRBV18 and TRBJ2-4, with 7 positions matching TRBD2. V gave up 1 base and J gave up 1 base; unmatched junction bases: 13. CDR1 and CDR2 (germline): KGHSH, LQKENI. This CDR3 is built from 19 residues. In nucleotides, the CDR3 is TGTGCCAGCTCACCACGTCAGGCAGGGAGGGGTTCCGCCAAAAACATTCAGTACTTC. Protein product: CASSPRQAGRGSAKNIQYF.

The chain recombines TRBV5-1 with TRBJ2-7; 7 nucleotides match TRBD2. CDR3 length equals 15 residues. The V and J ends lost 2 bases and 2 bases, in that order; junction bases with no gene match: 7. CDR1 is SGHRS and CDR2 is YFSETQ in the germline V gene. CDR3 nucleotides: TGCGCCAGCAGCTTTGGTAGCGGGTCAGCCTACGAGCAGTACTTC. It encodes CASSFGSGSAYEQYF.

The chain carries TRBV9 and TRBJ1-4, with D perhaps TRBD1 (6 bases). This CDR3 region has 16 residues. Germline CDR1 and CDR2: SGDLS and YYNGEE. Trimming cost V 0 bases and J 1 base, with 10 bases left between them. The CDR3 region is CASSVDQGQTNEKLFF. The CDR3, as DNA: TGTGCCAGCAGCGTAGACCAGGGACAAACTAATGAAAAACTGTTTTTT. The whole variable domain, filled in from reference TRBV9 and TRBJ1-4, reads DSGVTQTPKHLITATGQRVTLRCSPRSGDLSVYWYQQSLDQGLQFLIQYYNGEERAKGNILERFSAQQFPDLHSELNLSSLELGDSALYFCASSVDQGQTNEKLFFGSGTQLSVL.

With regard to this clone: Relative to the germline gene, one junction end is altered; a read error may explain this. The V call is TRBV12-3 or TRBV12-4, the J call TRBJ1-1; 8 bases are a match to TRBD1. The CDR3 extends over 13 amino acids. The CDR3 spells CASSLGFVTGALF. In nucleotides, the CDR3 is TGTGCCAGCAGTTTAGGGTTTGTGACAGGGGCGTTATTT.

The chain combines TRBV7-9 with TRBJ1-6; D may be TRBD1 (6 bases). Germline CDR1 is SEHNR and CDR2 is FQNEAQ (reference sequence). V shed 7 bases and J shed 5 bases, with 12 bases lying between them. CDR3 length: 14 residues. The CDR3 spells CASTLRQDNSPLHF. CDR3 in DNA: TGTGCCAGCACCCTGAGACAGGATAATTCACCCCTCCACTTT. Looking up the rest from reference TRBV7-9 and TRBJ1-6 gives the full variable domain: DTGVSQNPRHKITKRGQNVTFRCDPISEHNRLYWYRQTLGQGPEFLTYFQNEAQLEKSRLLSDRFSAERPKGSFSTLEIQRTEQGDSAMYLCASTLRQDNSPLHFGNGTRLTVT.

The rearrangement uses TRBV5-1 and TRBJ2-7; tentative D call: TRBD1 (5 bases). The CDR3 contains 14 residues. Per the germline V gene, CDR1 is SGHRS and CDR2 is YFSETQ. Trimming pared 1 base from V and 2 bases from J, leaving 10 bases between. The CDR3 bases are TGCGCCAGCAGCTTGATAAGCAGGGCCTACGAGCAGTACTTC. This encodes CASSLISRAYEQYF.